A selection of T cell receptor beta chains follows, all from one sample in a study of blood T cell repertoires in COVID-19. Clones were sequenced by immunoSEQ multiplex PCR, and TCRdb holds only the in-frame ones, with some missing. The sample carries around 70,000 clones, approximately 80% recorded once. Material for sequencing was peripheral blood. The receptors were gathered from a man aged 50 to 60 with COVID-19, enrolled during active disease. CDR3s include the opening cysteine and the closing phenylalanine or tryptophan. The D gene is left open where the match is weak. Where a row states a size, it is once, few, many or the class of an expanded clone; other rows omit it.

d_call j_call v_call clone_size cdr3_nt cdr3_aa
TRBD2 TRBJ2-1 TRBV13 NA TGTGCCAGCAGCTCGATACTAGCGGGAGTTCTTGAGCAGTTCTTC CASSSILAGVLEQFF
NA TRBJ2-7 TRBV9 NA TGTGCCAGCAGCGTATCGGAGGGGCCTCAGTACGAGCAGTACTTC CASSVSEGPQYEQYF
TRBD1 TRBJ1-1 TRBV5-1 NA TGCGCCAGCGGACCGGGACAGGGTTTCTCGGGCACTGAAGCTTTCTTT CASGPGQGFSGTEAFF
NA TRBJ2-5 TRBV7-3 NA TGTGCCAGCAGCCCCGGTCCCGGGGGAGAGACCCAGTACTTC CASSPGPGGETQYF
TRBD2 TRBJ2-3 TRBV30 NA TGTGCCTGGTGGATAGCGGGAGGAAACACAGATACGCAGTATTTT CAWWIAGGNTDTQYF
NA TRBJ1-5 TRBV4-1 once TGCGCCAGCAGCCTTCTCCGTCTTAATAATCAGCCCCAGCATTTT CASSLLRLNNQPQHF
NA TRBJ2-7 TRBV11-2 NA TGTGCCAGCAGCTCCGGCTCCTACGAGCAGTACTTC CASSSGSYEQYF
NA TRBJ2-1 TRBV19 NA TGTGCCAGTAGTATCTTAGCGGAGACCTACAATGAGCAGTTCTTC CASSILAETYNEQFF
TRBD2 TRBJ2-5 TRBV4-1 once TGCGCCAGCAGCCAAGATGGGCTTAGGGAGGGGACCCAGTACTTC CASSQDGLREGTQYF
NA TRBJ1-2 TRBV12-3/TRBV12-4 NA TGTGCCAGCAGTCCCCAGGGATACTATGGCTACACCTTC CASSPQGYYGYTF
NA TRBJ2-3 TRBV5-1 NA TGCGCCAGCAGCTCCGGATCGGGAGATACGCAGTATTTT CASSSGSGDTQYF
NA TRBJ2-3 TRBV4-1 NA TGCGCCAGCAGCCAAGAGGGAGTGTCAGATACGCAGTATTTT CASSQEGVSDTQYF
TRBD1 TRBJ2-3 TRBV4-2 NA TGTGCCAGCAGCCCGCTAAAATCGACAGGGGCTAGCACAGATACGCAGTATTTT CASSPLKSTGASTDTQYF
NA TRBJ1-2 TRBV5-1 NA TGCGCCAGCAGCTTGGCCTCGACAGTTGGCGGCTACACCTTC CASSLASTVGGYTF
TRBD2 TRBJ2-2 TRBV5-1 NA TGCGCCAGCAGATGGAGTCTAGCGGGATCCGGGGAGCTGTTTTTT CASRWSLAGSGELFF
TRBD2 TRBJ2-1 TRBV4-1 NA TGCGCCAGCAGCCTTACTAGCGCCTCCTACAATGAGCAGTTCTTC CASSLTSASYNEQFF
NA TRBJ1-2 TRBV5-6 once TGTGCCAGCAGCTTGACAGGCCCAGCTAACTATGGCTACACCTTC CASSLTGPANYGYTF
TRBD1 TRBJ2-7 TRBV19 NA TGTGCCAGTACCCCCGGGACAGGGGGCCGTGAGCAGTACTTC CASTPGTGGREQYF
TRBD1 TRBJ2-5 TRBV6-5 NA TGTGCCAGCAGTTTGACAGGGTCCCAAGAGACCCAGTACTTC CASSLTGSQETQYF
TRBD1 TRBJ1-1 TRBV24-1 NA TGTGCCACCCGCCCCGGTTGGGACAGTGAAGCTTTCTTT CATRPGWDSEAFF